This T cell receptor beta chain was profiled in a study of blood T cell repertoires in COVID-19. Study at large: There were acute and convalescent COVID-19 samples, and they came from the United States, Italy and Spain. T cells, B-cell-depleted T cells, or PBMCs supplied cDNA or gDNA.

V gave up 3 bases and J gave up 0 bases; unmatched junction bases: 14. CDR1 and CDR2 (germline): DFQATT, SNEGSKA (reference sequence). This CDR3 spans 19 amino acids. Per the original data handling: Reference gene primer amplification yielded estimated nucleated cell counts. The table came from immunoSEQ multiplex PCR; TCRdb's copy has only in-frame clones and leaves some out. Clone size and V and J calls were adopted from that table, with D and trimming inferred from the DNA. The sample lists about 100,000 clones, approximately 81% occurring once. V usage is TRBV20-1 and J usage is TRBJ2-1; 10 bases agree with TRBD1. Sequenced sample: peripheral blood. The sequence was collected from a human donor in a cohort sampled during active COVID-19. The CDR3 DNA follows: TGCAGTGCTAGTCGGTACGGGACAGGGGATCTTCACTCCTACAATGAGCAGTTCTTC. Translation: CSASRYGTGDLHSYNEQFF.